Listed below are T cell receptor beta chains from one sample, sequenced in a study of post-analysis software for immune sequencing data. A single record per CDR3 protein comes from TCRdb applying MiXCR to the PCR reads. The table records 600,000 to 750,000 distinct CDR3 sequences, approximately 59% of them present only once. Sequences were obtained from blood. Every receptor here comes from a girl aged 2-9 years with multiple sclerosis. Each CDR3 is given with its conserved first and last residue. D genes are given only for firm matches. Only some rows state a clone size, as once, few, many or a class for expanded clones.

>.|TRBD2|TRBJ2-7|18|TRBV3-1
TGTGCCAGCAGCCAATCAACTAGCGGGAGGGCCTACGGCTACGAGCAGTACTTC
CASSQSTSGRAYGYEQYF
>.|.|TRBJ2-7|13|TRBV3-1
TGTGCCAGCAGCCAAGGTGTGGACTACGAGCAGTACTTC
CASSQGVDYEQYF
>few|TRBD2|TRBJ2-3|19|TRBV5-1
TGCGCCAGCAGCTTGGGCCGCGTCGAATCAGCGGGGAACACAGATACGCAGTATTTT
CASSLGRVESAGNTDTQYF
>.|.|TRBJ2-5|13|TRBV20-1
TGCAGTGCCGTGGGCCCCAATAGGGATGAGCAGTACTTC
CSAVGPNRDEQYF
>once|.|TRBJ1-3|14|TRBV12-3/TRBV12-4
TGTGCCAGCAGTTTGAGGAGTCTGAGAAACACCATATATTTT
CASSLRSLRNTIYF
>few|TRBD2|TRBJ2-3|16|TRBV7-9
TGTGCCAGCAGCGAGCGTAGCGGGAGGGACACAGATACGCAGTATTTT
CASSERSGRDTDTQYF
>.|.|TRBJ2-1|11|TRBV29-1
TGCAGCGGGGCCTACGGCAATGAGCAGTTCTTC
CSGAYGNEQFF
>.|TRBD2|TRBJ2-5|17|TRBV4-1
TGCGCCAGCAGCCAAGTCGAACTAGCGGGAGATCAAGAGACCCAGTACTTC
CASSQVELAGDQETQYF
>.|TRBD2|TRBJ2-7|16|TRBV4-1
TGTGCCAGCAGCCAAGATAGGGGCGGGAGCTCCTACGAGCAGTACTTC
CASSQDRGGSSYEQYF
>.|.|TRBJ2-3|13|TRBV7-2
TGTGCCAGCAGCTTAGGGTACAGGGATACGCAGTATTTT
CASSLGYRDTQYF
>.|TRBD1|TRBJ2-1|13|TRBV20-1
TGCAGTGCTAGTAGGACAGGACTCAATGAGCAGTTCTTC
CSASRTGLNEQFF
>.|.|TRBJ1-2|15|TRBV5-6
TGTGCCAGCAGCTTGGATCAGGCCCTGAGGGGTGGCTACACCTTC
CASSLDQALRGGYTF
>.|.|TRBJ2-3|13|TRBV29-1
TGCAGCGTTGAGCAGGGGAGCACAGATACGCAGTATTTT
CSVEQGSTDTQYF
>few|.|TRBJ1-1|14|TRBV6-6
TGTGCCAGCAGTTACGACAGCATGAACACTGAAGCTTTCTTT
CASSYDSMNTEAFF
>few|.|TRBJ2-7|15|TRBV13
TGTGCCAGCAGACAACTAGGGGCGGGCGCCTACGAGCAGTACTTC
CASRQLGAGAYEQYF
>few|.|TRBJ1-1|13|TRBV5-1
TGCGCCAGCAGCTTGGCGGGGGAGACTGAAGCTTTCTTT
CASSLAGETEAFF
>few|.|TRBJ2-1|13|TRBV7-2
TGTGCCAGCAGCTTAGCCCAGGTAGGTGAGCAGTTCTTC
CASSLAQVGEQFF
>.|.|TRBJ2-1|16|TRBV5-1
TGCGCCAGCAGCTTGGGGCTGGGGGACGGCTACAATGAGCAGTTCTTC
CASSLGLGDGYNEQFF
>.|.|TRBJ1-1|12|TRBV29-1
TGCAGCGTCCATGGACGGGTCGAAGAAGCTTTCTTT
CSVHGRVEEAFF
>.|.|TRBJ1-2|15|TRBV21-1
TGTGCCAGCAGGAATACAGGGGAGAGGGACTATGGCTACACCTTC
CASRNTGERDYGYTF
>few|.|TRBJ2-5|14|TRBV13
TGTGCCAGCAGCGACCGGGACTTCCAAGAGACCCAGTACTTC
CASSDRDFQETQYF
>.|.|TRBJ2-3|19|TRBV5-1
TGCGCCAGCAGCTGGGCCTCTATGAGTGGCGTGAGGGGCACAGATACGCAGTATTTT
CASSWASMSGVRGTDTQYF
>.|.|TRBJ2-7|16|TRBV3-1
TGTGCCAGCAGCATCGGGACCCACTTCTATGGGTACGAGCAGTACTTC
CASSIGTHFYGYEQYF
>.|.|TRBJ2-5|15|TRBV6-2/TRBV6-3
TGTGCCAGCAGTTACTCCTGGTCCCTTCAGGAGACCCAGTACTTC
CASSYSWSLQETQYF
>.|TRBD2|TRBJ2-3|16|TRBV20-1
TGCAGTGCTCCCACTTACCCGGGAGGAGTTGCAGATACGCAGTATTTT
CSAPTYPGGVADTQYF
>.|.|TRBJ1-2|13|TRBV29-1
TGCAGCGCCTCGGGCGGGGCCGACTATGGCTACACCTTC
CSASGGADYGYTF
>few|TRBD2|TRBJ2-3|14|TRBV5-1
TGCGCCAGCAGCCAGACTAGCGCCACAGATACGCAGTATTTT
CASSQTSATDTQYF
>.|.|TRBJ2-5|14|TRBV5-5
TGTGCCAGCAGCTTGCCTAGCGCCCAAGAGACCCAGTACTTC
CASSLPSAQETQYF
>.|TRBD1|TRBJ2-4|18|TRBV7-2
TGTGCCAGCAGCTCACAAATATCCAACAGGGGATTCGCACTCATTCAGTACTTC
CASSSQISNRGFALIQYF
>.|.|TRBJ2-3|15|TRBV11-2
TGTGCCAGCAGCTCGTGGGGTGCTAGCACAGATACGCAGTATTTT
CASSSWGASTDTQYF
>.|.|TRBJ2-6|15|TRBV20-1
TGCAGTGCCCCCCCGGCGAGTTCTGGGGCCAACGTCCTGACTTTC
CSAPPASSGANVLTF
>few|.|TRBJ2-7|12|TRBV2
TGTGCCAGCAGAGGTGAGCAGACCGAGCAGTACTTC
CASRGEQTEQYF
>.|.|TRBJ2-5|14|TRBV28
TGTACCAGCAGTTCCAGGGCCTTCGGAGAGACCCAGTACTTC
CTSSSRAFGETQYF
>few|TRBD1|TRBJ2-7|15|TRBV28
TGTGCCAGCAGTCCGGACAGGGGGCAAGTCTACGAGCAGTACTTC
CASSPDRGQVYEQYF
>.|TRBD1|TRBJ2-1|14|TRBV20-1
TGCAGTGCTGGGAAGAGCTTAACAGGGGTAATGCAGTTCTTC
CSAGKSLTGVMQFF
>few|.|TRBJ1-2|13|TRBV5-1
TGCGCCAGCAGCTCCGGGTCTTCCTATGGCTACACCTTC
CASSSGSSYGYTF
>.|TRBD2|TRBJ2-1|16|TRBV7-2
TGTGCCAGCAGCTCCCAGCGGGGGGGAACCTCCCAGGAGCAGTTCTTC
CASSSQRGGTSQEQFF
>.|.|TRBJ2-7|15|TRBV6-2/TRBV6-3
TGTGCCAGCCGACGCCCTCCCAGGGAGCTCCACGAGCAGTACTTC
CASRRPPRELHEQYF
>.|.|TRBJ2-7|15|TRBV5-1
TGCGCCAGCAGCACGGGGCAGGTACGGGTCTACGAGCAGTACTTC
CASSTGQVRVYEQYF
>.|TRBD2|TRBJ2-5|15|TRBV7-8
TGTGCCAGCAGACACACTAGCGGGAGAAAGGAGACCCAGTACTTC
CASRHTSGRKETQYF
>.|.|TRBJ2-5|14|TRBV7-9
TGTGCCAGCGGGGAGTCCTACGGGGGAGAGACCCAGTACTTC
CASGESYGGETQYF
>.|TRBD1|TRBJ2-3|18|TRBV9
TGTGCCAGCAGCGTGACCTCAGGGACAGGGGGGTGGGTAGATACGCAGTATTTT
CASSVTSGTGGWVDTQYF
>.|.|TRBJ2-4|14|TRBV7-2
TGTGCCAGCAGCTTAGGGCAAGCTGTAAACATTCAGTACTTC
CASSLGQAVNIQYF
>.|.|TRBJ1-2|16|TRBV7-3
TGTGCCAGCAGGTTGGGCTGGGACACCGATAACTATGGCTACACCTTC
CASRLGWDTDNYGYTF
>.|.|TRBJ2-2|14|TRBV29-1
TGCAGCGTTGCCGACAGGCGGAACACCGGGGAGCTGTTTTTT
CSVADRRNTGELFF
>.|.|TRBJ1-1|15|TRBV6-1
TGTGCCAGCAGTGTTGGTAGTGGAAGGCTCGGTGAAGCTTTCTTT
CASSVGSGRLGEAFF
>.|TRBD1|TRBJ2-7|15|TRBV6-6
TGTGCCAGCAGTTACAGCACAGGGGTCTTTTACGAGCAGTACTTC
CASSYSTGVFYEQYF
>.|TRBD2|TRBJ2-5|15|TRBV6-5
TGTGCCAGCAGCTCCTTCGGGGGGAGGGGAGAGACCCAGTACTTC
CASSSFGGRGETQYF
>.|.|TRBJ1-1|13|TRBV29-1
TGCAGCGTTGCTAGTTCGTCTTACACTGAAGCTTTCTTT
CSVASSSYTEAFF
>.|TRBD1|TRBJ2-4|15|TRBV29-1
TGCAGCGTTGAAGGTCCAGGGGGCGCCTCCTACGGGCAGTACTTC
CSVEGPGGASYGQYF